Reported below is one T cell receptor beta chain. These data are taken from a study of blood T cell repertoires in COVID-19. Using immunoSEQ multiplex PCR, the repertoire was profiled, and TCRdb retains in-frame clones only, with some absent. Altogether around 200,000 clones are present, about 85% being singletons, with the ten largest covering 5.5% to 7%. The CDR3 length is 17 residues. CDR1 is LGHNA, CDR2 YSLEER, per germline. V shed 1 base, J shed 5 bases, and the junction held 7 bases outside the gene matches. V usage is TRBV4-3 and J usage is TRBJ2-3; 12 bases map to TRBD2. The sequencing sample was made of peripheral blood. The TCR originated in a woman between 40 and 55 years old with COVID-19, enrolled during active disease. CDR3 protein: CASSQALAGGNLDTQYF. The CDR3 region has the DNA TGCGCCAGCAGCCAAGCTCTAGCGGGGGGGAATTTAGATACGCAGTATTTT.